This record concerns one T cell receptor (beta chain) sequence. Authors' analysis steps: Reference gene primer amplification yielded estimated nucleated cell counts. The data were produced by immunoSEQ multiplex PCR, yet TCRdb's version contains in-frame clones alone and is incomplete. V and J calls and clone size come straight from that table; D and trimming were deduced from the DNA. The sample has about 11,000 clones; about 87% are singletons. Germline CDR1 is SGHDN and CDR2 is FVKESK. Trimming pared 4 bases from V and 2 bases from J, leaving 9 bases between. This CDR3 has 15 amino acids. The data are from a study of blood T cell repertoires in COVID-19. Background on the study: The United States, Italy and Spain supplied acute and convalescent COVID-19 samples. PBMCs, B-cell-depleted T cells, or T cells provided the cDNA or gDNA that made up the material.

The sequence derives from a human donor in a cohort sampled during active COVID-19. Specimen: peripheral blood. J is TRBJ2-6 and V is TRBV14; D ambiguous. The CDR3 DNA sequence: TGTGCCAGCAGCCCCGGAGCCCCTGGGGCCAACGTCCTGACTTTC. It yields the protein CASSPGAPGANVLTF.